The 7 T cell receptor beta chains listed next were all sequenced from one sample in a study of cytomegalovirus exposure and HLA in healthy donors. Some clones are missing from TCRdb's copy, which holds only in-frame ones; the method was immunoSEQ multiplex PCR. The sample has over 50,000 clones, about 91% seen once. Input material: PBMCs. These receptors came from a young man in good health and CMV-seropositive.

CDR3 nucleotide sequence: TGTGCCAGTAGTATTTCAAGTCGGAAGGCGGTCCCCGGTGAGCAGTTCTTC. It specifies CASSISSRKAVPGEQFF. V and J are TRBV19 and TRBJ2-1; D is ambiguous. The CDR3 loop spans 17 amino acids. V was cut by 3 bases and J by 9 bases, with 24 bases left in between. CDR1 and CDR2 (germline): LNHDA, SQIVND (reference sequence).

The chain combines TRBV19 with TRBJ2-1; 9 bases match TRBD2. The CDR3 has 16 amino acids. Germline V gives CDR1 LNHDA, CDR2 SQIVND (reference sequence). Trimming cost V 3 bases and J 7 bases; bases outside gene matches: 10. CDR3 sequence: CASSIRSGGPRNEQFF. CDR3 DNA: TGTGCCAGTAGTATCCGTAGCGGGGGCCCTAGGAATGAGCAGTTCTTC.

The CDR3 is CASSDPGAGGSTDTQYF. CDR3 nucleotide sequence: TGCGCCAGCAGTGACCCCGGGGCGGGAGGATCGACAGATACGCAGTATTTT. This sequence joins TRBV10-1 and TRBJ2-3, with TRBD2 matching over 8 bases. Germline V gene sequence: CDR1 WNHNN, CDR2 SYGVQD (reference sequence). Trimming took 3 bases from V and 3 from J; bases not matched to a gene: 11. The CDR3 spans 17 residues.

The chain links TRBV2 to TRBJ1-1, with 11 bases fitting TRBD1. V shed 5 bases, J shed 1 base, and the junction held 6 bases outside the gene matches. In germline, CDR1 is SNHLY, CDR2 FYNNEI. The CDR3 totals 16 residues. CDR3 in amino acids: CASSPGTGGRNTEAFF. In nucleotides, the CDR3 is TGTGCCAGCAGTCCCGGGACAGGGGGTAGGAACACTGAAGCTTTCTTT. The full variable domain, in which reference TRBV2 and TRBJ1-1 provide the parts outside the CDR3, is EPEVTQTPSHQVTQMGQEVILRCVPISNHLYFYWYRQILGQKVEFLVSFYNNEISEKSEIFDDQFSVERPDGSNFTLKIRSTKLEDSAMYFCASSPGTGGRNTEAFFGQGTRLTVV.

V usage is TRBV5-1 and J usage is TRBJ2-3; no reliable D call. Germline values: CDR1 SGHRS, CDR2 YFSETQ. The CDR3 runs to 12 residues. The V and J ends lost 2 bases and 5 bases respectively, with 6 bases between them. The CDR3 DNA reads TGCGCCAGCAGCTTCAACGGAGATACGCAGTATTTT. This encodes CASSFNGDTQYF. Full variable domain (remainder filled in from reference TRBV5-1 and TRBJ2-3): KAGVTQTPRYLIKTRGQQVTLSCSPISGHRSVSWYQQTPGQGLQFLFEYFSETQRNKGNFPGRFSGRQFSNSRSEMNVSTLELGDSALYLCASSFNGDTQYFGPGTRLTVL.

This chain links TRBV7-3 with TRBJ1-2, with a weak D call TRBD1 (5 bases). Trimming stripped 5 bases from V and 1 base from J, with 8 bases between. In germline, CDR1 is SGHTA, CDR2 FQGTGA. The CDR3 is 13 residues long. The CDR3 sequence: CASSHRNNYGYTF. CDR3 nucleotide sequence: TGTGCCAGCAGCCACAGGAATAACTATGGCTACACCTTC.

The CDR3 loop reads CASRQGETQYF. Written as DNA, the CDR3 is TGTGCCAGTAGACAGGGAGAGACCCAGTACTTC. The V and J genes are TRBV21-1 and TRBJ2-5; TRBD1, the table's D call, lacks a check against the DNA. TRBV21-1 represents a pseudogene. The length of the CDR3 is 11 residues.